Following are 32 T cell receptor beta chains from one sample sequenced in a study of naive and memory T cell subsets. The library had UMIs added by 3' ligation of an oligonucleotide to TCR cDNA. Ligated cDNA underwent four rounds of PCR with nested alpha and beta constant region primers and SP2. One entry per CDR3 protein, called by TCRdb with MiXCR from the 5' RACE reads. The table records approximately 32,000 distinct CDR3 sequences, around 17% of them present only once. The source is a female donor in good health.

This clonotype was seen only a few times. The chain links TRBV7-2 to TRBJ1-1; D is ambiguous. Trimming removed 5 bases from V and 1 base from J, with 11 bases in between. Looked up from germline, CDR1 is SGHTA and CDR2 is FQGNSA. There are 14 residues in the CDR3. This CDR3 is CASSGSPANTEAFF. CDR3 nucleotides: TGTGCCAGCAGCGGAAGCCCCGCGAACACTGAAGCTTTCTTT.

A remark on this clonotype: Possible read error: a much larger clone is one base away. This sequence joins TRBV5-1 and TRBJ1-2; the D gene is possibly TRBD1 (5 bases). Germline CDR1 is SGHRS and CDR2 is YFSETQ. This CDR3 has 13 residues. V dropped 0 bases and J dropped 12 bases, with 15 bases sitting between them. For the CDR3, the DNA is TGCGCCAGCAGCTTGGAACAGGTGGGCGGCGACACCTTC. Translation: CASSLEQVGGDTF.

This clonotype was observed at least ten times. The genes are TRBV6-5 and TRBJ2-7; D may be TRBD1 or TRBD2 (5 bases each). Trimming cost V 7 bases and J 4 bases, with 14 bases left between them. CDR3 length equals 13 residues. Germline V lookup: CDR1 MNHEY, CDR2 SVGAGI. The CDR3: CASTLGRQYEQYF. CDR3 sequence (DNA): TGTGCCAGCACCCTGGGACGGCAGTACGAGCAGTACTTC.

In this sample, this clonotype turned up many times. The chain has TRBV10-1 and TRBJ1-4; D is ambiguous. The V gene lost 3 bases and the J gene lost 1 base, with 12 bases spanning the gap. The CDR3 has 16 residues. Germline loops: CDR1 WNHNN, CDR2 SYGVQD (reference sequence). The CDR3 sequence is CASSDPLDGTNEKLFF. As DNA, the CDR3 is TGCGCCAGCAGTGATCCTCTGGACGGAACTAATGAAAAACTGTTTTTT.

This clonotype is classed as medium-sized (0.01 to 0.1%). The chain is built from TRBV2 and TRBJ2-7; TRBD1 aligns across 7 bases. Germline V CDR1 and CDR2: SNHLY, FYNNEI. The CDR3 extends over 14 amino acids. J lost 1 base, V lost 5 bases, and 5 bases had no gene match. CDR3 DNA: TGTGCCAGCAGTACGGACAGGAGATCCTACGAGCAGTACTTC. Amino acids: CASSTDRRSYEQYF.

The chain links TRBV5-1 to TRBJ2-5; D call uncertain. V lost 4 bases and J 4 bases, leaving 11 bases between the germline ends. The CDR3 length is 13 residues. Germline V gene lookup returns CDR1 SGHRS and CDR2 YFSETQ. The DNA for the CDR3 is TGCGCCAGCAGCCCCGTGGTTACAGAGACCCAGTACTTC. This codes for CASSPVVTETQYF. Drawing the rest from reference TRBV5-1 and TRBJ2-5, the complete variable domain is KAGVTQTPRYLIKTRGQQVTLSCSPISGHRSVSWYQQTPGQGLQFLFEYFSETQRNKGNFPGRFSGRQFSNSRSEMNVSTLELGDSALYLCASSPVVTETQYFGPGTRLLVL.

This rearrangement joins TRBV18 to TRBJ1-2; 8 bases line up with TRBD1. Unmatched junction bases numbered 3, after V lost 1 base and J lost 8 bases. This CDR3 is built from 13 residues. Germline V gene sequence: CDR1 KGHSH, CDR2 LQKENI. The CDR3: CASSPRTGSGYTF. In DNA form, the CDR3 reads TGTGCCAGCTCACCACGGACAGGGTCCGGCTACACCTTC.

This clonotype was recorded at least ten times. The chain is built from TRBV18 and TRBJ2-5; no definite D call. This CDR3 contains 14 residues. Deletions cut 0 bases from V and 5 bases from J, with 10 bases between. Germline assignment: CDR1 KGHSH and CDR2 LQKENI. The CDR3 loop reads CASSPPYHGETQYF. DNA for the CDR3: TGTGCCAGCTCACCACCGTATCACGGGGAGACCCAGTACTTC.

The rearrangement joins TRBV9 to TRBJ2-1, with TRBD2 matching over 8 bases. The CDR3 is made up of 16 amino acids. V shed 0 bases, J shed 3 bases, and the junction held 5 bases outside the gene matches. CDR1 and CDR2 from the germline V gene are SGDLS and YYNGEE. CDR3: CASSVGTSPIYNEQFF. The CDR3, as DNA: TGTGCCAGCAGCGTAGGGACTAGCCCTATCTACAATGAGCAGTTCTTC.

This clonotype occurred once. The gene calls are TRBV12-3 or TRBV12-4 and TRBJ2-3; D is unresolved. The V end lost 7 bases, the J end lost 11 bases, and 16 bases lay between the germline ends. The CDR3 totals 12 residues. CDR3 in amino acids: CASTPGVTLQYF. The DNA of the CDR3 is TGTGCCAGCACCCCGGGTGTGACCTTGCAGTATTTT.

This clonotype has a count of ten or more. The V and J genes are TRBV7-9 and TRBJ1-1; D gene uncertain. V gave up 5 bases and J gave up 10 bases, with 17 bases separating them. Germline CDR1 reads SEHNR; CDR2 reads FQNEAQ (reference sequence). The CDR3 is 13 amino acids. CDR3 DNA: TGTGCCAGCAGCCCGAGACCTGGGGAAGGAGCTTTCTTT. Amino acids: CASSPRPGEGAFF.

Worth noting for this clonotype: The junction and the germline gene differ at one end; a read error may be behind it. The rearrangement links TRBV5-4 to TRBJ2-2; no clear D gene. The CDR3 runs to 13 residues. Germline V gene lookup returns CDR1 SGHNT and CDR2 YYREEE (reference sequence). The CDR3 DNA is TGTACCAGCAGCTTGGGCTCCACCGGGGAGCTGTTTTTT. The encoded protein is CTSSLGSTGELFF.

This clonotype is medium-sized (0.01 to 0.1%). The chain uses TRBV13 and TRBJ2-5, with 7 bases matching TRBD2. The CDR3 runs to 16 residues. The germline V gene has CDR1 PRHDT and CDR2 FYEKMQ (reference sequence). Losses at the gene ends were 4 bases for V and 3 bases for J; bases not matched to a gene: 11. CDR3 region: CASSSRARAGKETQYF. The CDR3 nucleotides are TGTGCCAGCAGCTCCCGGGCCCGAGCGGGGAAAGAGACCCAGTACTTC.

This chain links TRBV9 with TRBJ2-7; 10 positions match TRBD1. The germline CDR1 and CDR2 sequences are SGDLS and YYNGEE. CDR3 length equals 14 residues. Unmatched junction bases numbered 3, after V lost 0 bases and J lost 6 bases. The CDR3 protein is CASSVGGQGIEQYF. Here the CDR3 DNA reads TGTGCCAGCAGCGTAGGGGGACAGGGGATCGAGCAGTACTTC. Full variable domain (rest looked up from reference TRBV9 and TRBJ2-7): DSGVTQTPKHLITATGQRVTLRCSPRSGDLSVYWYQQSLDQGLQFLIQYYNGEERAKGNILERFSAQQFPDLHSELNLSSLELGDSALYFCASSVGGQGIEQYFGPGTRLTVT.

This clonotype was seen only a few times. V usage is TRBV7-2 and J usage is TRBJ2-3; 7 bases align to TRBD2. The CDR3 spans 16 residues. The germline CDR1 and CDR2 sequences are SGHTA and FQGNSA. Trimming took 7 bases from V and 0 from J; bases not matched to a gene: 10. CDR3 in DNA: TGTGCCAGCACCCAAGGGCGGCGGGGGAGCACAGATACGCAGTATTTT. Translation: CASTQGRRGSTDTQYF.

The V and J genes are TRBV29-1 and TRBJ1-5; possible D gene TRBD1, 6 bases. The CDR3 has 14 residues. V lost 8 bases, J lost 6 bases, and 20 bases lay in between. The V gene's germline CDR1 is SQVTM and CDR2 ANQGSEA. CDR3 nucleotides: TGCAGCCCACAGGGCCCCTCGGTGAGTCAGCCCCAGCATTTT. Amino acid sequence: CSPQGPSVSQPQHF.

This clonotype was observed many times. This chain connects TRBV6-6 to TRBJ2-7; TRBD2 matches at 7 bases. CDR3 size: 12 residues. Germline V gives CDR1 MNHNY, CDR2 SVGAGI (reference sequence). The V and J ends lost 10 bases and 6 bases, in that order; junction bases with no gene match: 9. This chain's CDR3 is CATQNPGGEQYF. The DNA for the CDR3 is TGTGCCACCCAAAACCCGGGAGGCGAGCAGTACTTC.

CDR3: CSVEDLFEAFF. As DNA, the CDR3 is TGCAGCGTTGAAGACCTCTTTGAAGCTTTCTTT. This chain uses TRBV29-1 with TRBJ1-1; D unclear. V lost 0 bases, J lost 7 bases, and 6 bases lay in between. The CDR3 has 11 residues. Per the germline V gene, CDR1 is SQVTM and CDR2 is ANQGSEA.

By share, this clonotype counts as medium-sized (0.01 to 0.1%). The CDR3 DNA follows: TGTGCCAGCAGTTACCACGATAATGATAGAGAGGGGAATGCTTTCTTT. Translation: CASSYHDNDREGNAFF. The chain links TRBV6-5 to TRBJ1-1, with a tentative D call TRBD1 (5 bases). V was pared by 2 bases and J by 11 bases, with 24 bases between. The CDR3 runs to 16 residues. Per germline, CDR1 MNHEY and CDR2 SVGAGI.

This clonotype was counted many times. The J gene is TRBJ2-7, the V gene TRBV15, with 7 nucleotides matching TRBD1. The germline CDR1 and CDR2 sequences are LNHNV and YYDKDF (reference sequence). V dropped 0 bases and J dropped 3; count of bases not matched to a gene: 2. The CDR3 extends over 14 amino acids. DNA for the CDR3: TGTGCCACCAGCAGAGACCGACAGGGCTACGAGCAGTACTTC. Translating it yields CATSRDRQGYEQYF.

This clonotype occurred many times. The V gene is TRBV6-5, the J gene TRBJ1-1; perhaps TRBD1 as D (6 bases). The CDR3 is 14 residues long. Germline CDR1 MNHEY, CDR2 SVGAGI. The V end lost 7 bases, the J end lost 1 base, and 13 bases lay between the germline ends. The CDR3 coding sequence is TGTGCCAGCATGGGGAGGACAGCGAACACTGAAGCTTTCTTT. This translates into CASMGRTANTEAFF.

This clonotype was seen a few times. This chain links TRBV5-1 with TRBJ1-1; D gene uncertain. Germline V gives CDR1 SGHRS, CDR2 YFSETQ. CDR3 length: 14 amino acids. Trimming shortened V by 0 bases and J by 1 base, and 7 bases separated the two germline ends. The CDR3 is CASSLDQTNTEAFF. CDR3 coding DNA: TGCGCCAGCAGCTTGGATCAGACGAACACTGAAGCTTTCTTT.

Judged by abundance, this clonotype is medium-sized. The chain couples TRBV20-1 to TRBJ1-1; D is unresolved. V lost 3 bases and J 0 bases, leaving 11 bases between the germline ends. The CDR3 runs 14 residues. Germline CDR1 reads DFQATT; CDR2 reads SNEGSKA (reference sequence). DNA of the CDR3: TGCAGTGCTAGGTCCGGACCGTTGAACACTGAAGCTTTCTTT. Amino acid sequence: CSARSGPLNTEAFF.

Regarding this clonotype: A clone one base away is much larger, so this may be a read error. The V call is TRBV29-1, the J call TRBJ2-5; weak D call: TRBD1 (5 bases). In germline, CDR1 is SQVTM, CDR2 ANQGSEA. V dropped 4 bases and J dropped 5 bases, with 17 bases sitting between them. The CDR3 is 14 amino acids. In DNA form, the CDR3 reads TGCAGCGTTGGACAGCCCCTCCCAGGGGAGACCCAGTACTTC. Protein product: CSVGQPLPGETQYF. Together with reference TRBV29-1 and TRBJ2-5, the CDR3 gives the full variable domain: SAVISQKPSRDICQRGTSLTIQCQVDSQVTMMFWYRQQPGQSLTLIATANQGSEATYESGFVIDKFPISRPNLTFSTLTVSNMSPEDSSIYLCSVGQPLPGETQYFGPGTRLLVL.

The chain combines TRBV20-1 with TRBJ2-1, with 9 bases fitting TRBD1. CDR1 is DFQATT and CDR2 is SNEGSKA in the germline V gene (reference sequence). CDR3 length: 14 amino acids. J gave up 3 bases and V 3 bases, and 3 bases lay outside the gene matches. CDR3 in amino acids: CSASGTGNYNEQFF. DNA for the CDR3: TGCAGTGCTAGCGGGACAGGGAACTACAATGAGCAGTTCTTC.

In its sample, this clonotype was seen a few times. The gene calls are TRBV29-1 and TRBJ1-1; D possibly corresponds to TRBD1 (5 bases). The CDR3 runs to 12 residues. Trimming removed 4 bases at V and 7 bases at J, with 13 bases between. Per the germline V gene, CDR1 is SQVTM and CDR2 is ANQGSEA. The DNA for the CDR3 is TGCAGCGTTGTATTAGGGGTATATGAAGCTTTCTTT. Translating it yields CSVVLGVYEAFF. The full variable domain, completed using reference TRBV29-1 and TRBJ1-1, is SAVISQKPSRDICQRGTSLTIQCQVDSQVTMMFWYRQQPGQSLTLIATANQGSEATYESGFVIDKFPISRPNLTFSTLTVSNMSPEDSSIYLCSVVLGVYEAFFGQGTRLTVV.

In its sample, this clonotype was seen many times. The chain has TRBV12-3 or TRBV12-4 and TRBJ2-7, with no clear D. CDR3 size: 13 residues. Trimming removed 3 bases from V and 1 base from J, with 7 bases in between. CDR3 amino acids: CASSFADSYEQYF. In DNA form, the CDR3 reads TGTGCCAGCAGTTTCGCGGATTCCTACGAGCAGTACTTC.

This clonotype was seen ten or more times. The gene calls are TRBV20-1 and TRBJ2-1, with 10 bases matching TRBD2. This CDR3 region has 14 residues. CDR1 is DFQATT and CDR2 is SNEGSKA in the germline V gene (reference sequence). V dropped 4 bases and J dropped 6; count of bases not matched to a gene: 6. The CDR3 protein is CSAKDLAGVNEQFF. The CDR3 DNA follows: TGCAGTGCTAAAGACCTAGCGGGGGTCAATGAGCAGTTCTTC.

This clonotype was observed many times. J is TRBJ1-1 and V is TRBV20-1, with 8 bases that match TRBD1. The ends lost 1 base at V and 0 bases at J; junction bases unmatched: 4. The CDR3 has 15 amino acids. Looked up from germline, CDR1 is DFQATT and CDR2 is SNEGSKA (reference sequence). CDR3 region: CSARAGGRMNTEAFF. The CDR3 bases are TGCAGTGCTAGAGCAGGGGGCAGGATGAACACTGAAGCTTTCTTT.

V and J are TRBV5-1 and TRBJ2-3, with 9 bases aligning to TRBD2. V was pared by 3 bases and J by 0 bases, with 2 bases of the junction left unmatched. Germline V gene sequence: CDR1 SGHRS, CDR2 YFSETQ. The CDR3 consists of 15 residues. This CDR3 is CASSYSGGSTDTQYF. The CDR3 nucleotides read TGCGCCAGCAGCTATAGCGGGGGCAGCACAGATACGCAGTATTTT.

In this sample, this clonotype turned up many times. This chain uses TRBV6-5 with TRBJ1-5; 7 nucleotides line up with TRBD1. Germline-derived CDR1 and CDR2 are MNHEY and SVGAGI. The CDR3 runs to 13 residues. The V and J ends lost 10 bases and 9 bases, in that order; junction bases with no gene match: 12. The CDR3 here is CATARDSVLPQHF. The DNA of the CDR3 is TGTGCCACTGCCCGGGACAGCGTATTGCCCCAGCATTTT.

This clonotype has more than one count but fewer than ten. The rearrangement joins TRBV11-2 to TRBJ2-1; TRBD1 matches 12 bases. Germline loops: CDR1 SGHAT, CDR2 FQNNGV. V lost 3 bases to trimming and J lost 7 bases; unmatched junction nucleotides: 1. The CDR3 sequence is 14 residues long. The CDR3 sequence: CASSLGQGANEQFF. The CDR3 nucleotides read TGTGCCAGCAGCTTGGGACAGGGGGCGAATGAGCAGTTCTTC.